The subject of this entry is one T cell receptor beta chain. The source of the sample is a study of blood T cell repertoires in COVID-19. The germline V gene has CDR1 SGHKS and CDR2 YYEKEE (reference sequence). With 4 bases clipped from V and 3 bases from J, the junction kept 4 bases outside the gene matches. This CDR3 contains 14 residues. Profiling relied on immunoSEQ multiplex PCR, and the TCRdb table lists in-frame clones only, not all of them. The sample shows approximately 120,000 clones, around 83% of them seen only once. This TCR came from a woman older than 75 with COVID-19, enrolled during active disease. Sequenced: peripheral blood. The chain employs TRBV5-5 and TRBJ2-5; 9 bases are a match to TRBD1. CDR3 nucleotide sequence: TGTGCCAGCAGCACCTGGACAGGGGAAGAGACCCAGTACTTC. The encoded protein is CASSTWTGEETQYF. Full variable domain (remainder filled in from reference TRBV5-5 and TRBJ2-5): DAGVTQSPTHLIKTRGQQVTLRCSPISGHKSVSWYQQVLGQGPQFIFQYYEKEERGRGNFPDRFSARQFPNYSSELNVNALLLGDSALYLCASSTWTGEETQYFGPGTRLLVL.